The clone carrying this T cell receptor beta chain has a handful of counts. Antigen specificity is unknown. Method: immunoSEQ multiplex PCR; TCRdb's copy keeps in-frame clones and lacks some. Seen here are roughly 25,000 clones, around 76% observed once, and the top ten hold 10%. CD4+ T cells from unexposed donors were obtained before the COVID-19 pandemic (2011-2018). The cells were cultured for 9 to 11 days before CD4+ T cells were isolated. Unexposed-donor CD4+ T cells were probed with SARS-CoV-2 S/N and four cold-coronavirus spikes, cells permitting. Trimming shortened V by 1 base and J by 1 base, and 11 bases separated the two germline ends. Germline CDR1 is SGHRS and CDR2 is YFSETQ. This CDR3 region has 15 residues. This record belongs to a study of CD4 T cells in relation to SARS-CoV-2 and coronaviruses. Study-wide context: After roughly eleven days of antigen culture, PBMC TCR beta CDR3s were sequenced. Negative control cultures got HIV-1 Nef peptides or no peptide.

The specimen was CD4+ T cells from PBMCs, cultured in vitro. V is TRBV5-1 and J is TRBJ1-2; possible D gene TRBD1, 6 bases. This receptor was taken from a human donor in good health. The CDR3 loop reads CASSLILRGNYGYTF. Here the CDR3 DNA reads TGCGCCAGCAGCTTGATCCTCAGGGGTAACTATGGCTACACCTTC. Filled out from reference TRBV5-1 and TRBJ1-2, the complete variable domain reads KAGVTQTPRYLIKTRGQQVTLSCSPISGHRSVSWYQQTPGQGLQFLFEYFSETQRNKGNFPGRFSGRQFSNSRSEMNVSTLELGDSALYLCASSLILRGNYGYTFGSGTRLTVV.